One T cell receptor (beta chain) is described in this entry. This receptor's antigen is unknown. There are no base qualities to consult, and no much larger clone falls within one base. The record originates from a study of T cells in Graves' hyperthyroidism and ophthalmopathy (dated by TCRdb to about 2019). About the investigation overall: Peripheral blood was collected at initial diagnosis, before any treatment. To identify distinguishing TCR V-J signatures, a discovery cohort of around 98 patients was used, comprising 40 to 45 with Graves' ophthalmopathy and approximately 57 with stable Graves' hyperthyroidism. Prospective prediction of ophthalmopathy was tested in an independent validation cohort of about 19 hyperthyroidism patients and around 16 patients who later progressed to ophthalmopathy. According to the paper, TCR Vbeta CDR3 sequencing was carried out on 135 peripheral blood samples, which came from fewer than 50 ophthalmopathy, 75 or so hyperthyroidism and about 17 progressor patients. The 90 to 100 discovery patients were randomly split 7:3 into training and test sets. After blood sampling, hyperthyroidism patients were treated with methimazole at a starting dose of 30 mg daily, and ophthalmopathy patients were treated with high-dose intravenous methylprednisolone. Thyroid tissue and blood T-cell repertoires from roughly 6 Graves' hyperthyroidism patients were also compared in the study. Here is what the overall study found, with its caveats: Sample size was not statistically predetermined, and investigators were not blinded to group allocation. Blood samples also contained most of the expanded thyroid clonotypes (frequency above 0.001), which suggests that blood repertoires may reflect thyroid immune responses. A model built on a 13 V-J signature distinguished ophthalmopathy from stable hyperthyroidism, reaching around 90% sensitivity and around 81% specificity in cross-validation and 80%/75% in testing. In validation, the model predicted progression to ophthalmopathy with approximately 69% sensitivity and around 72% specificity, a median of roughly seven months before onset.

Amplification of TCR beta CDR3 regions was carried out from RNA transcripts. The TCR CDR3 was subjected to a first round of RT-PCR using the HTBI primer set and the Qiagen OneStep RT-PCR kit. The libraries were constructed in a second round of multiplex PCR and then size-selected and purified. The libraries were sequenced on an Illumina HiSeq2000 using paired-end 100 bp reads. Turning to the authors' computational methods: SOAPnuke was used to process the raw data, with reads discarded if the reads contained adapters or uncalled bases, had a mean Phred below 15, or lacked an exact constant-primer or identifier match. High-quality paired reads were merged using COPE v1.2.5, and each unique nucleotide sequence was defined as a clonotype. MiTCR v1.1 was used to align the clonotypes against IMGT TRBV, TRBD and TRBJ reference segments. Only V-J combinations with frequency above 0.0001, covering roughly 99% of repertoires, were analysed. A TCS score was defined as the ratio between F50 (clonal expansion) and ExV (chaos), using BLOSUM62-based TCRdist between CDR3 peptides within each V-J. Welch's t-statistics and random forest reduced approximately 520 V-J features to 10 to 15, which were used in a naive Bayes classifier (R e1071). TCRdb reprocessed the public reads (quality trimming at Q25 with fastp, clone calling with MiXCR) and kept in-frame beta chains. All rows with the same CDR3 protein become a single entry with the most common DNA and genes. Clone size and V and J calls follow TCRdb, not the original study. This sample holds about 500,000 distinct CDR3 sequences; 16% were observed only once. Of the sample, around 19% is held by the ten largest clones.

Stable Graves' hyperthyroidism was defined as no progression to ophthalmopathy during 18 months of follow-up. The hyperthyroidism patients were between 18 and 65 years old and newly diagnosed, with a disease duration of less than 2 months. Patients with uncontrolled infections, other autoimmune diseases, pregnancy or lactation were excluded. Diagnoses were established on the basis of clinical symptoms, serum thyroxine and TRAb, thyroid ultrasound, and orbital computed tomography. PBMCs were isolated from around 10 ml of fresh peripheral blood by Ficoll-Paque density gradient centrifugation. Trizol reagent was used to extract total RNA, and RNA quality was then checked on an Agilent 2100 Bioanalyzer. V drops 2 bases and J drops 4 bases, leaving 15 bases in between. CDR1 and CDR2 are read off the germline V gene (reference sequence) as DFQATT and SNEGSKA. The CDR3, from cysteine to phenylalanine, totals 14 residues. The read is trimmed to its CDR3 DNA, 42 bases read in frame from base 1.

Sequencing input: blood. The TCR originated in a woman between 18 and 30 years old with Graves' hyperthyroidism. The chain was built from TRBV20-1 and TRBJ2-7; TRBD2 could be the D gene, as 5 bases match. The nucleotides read TGCAGTGCTAGACCCGGGATTGAGTTTTACGAGCAGTACTTC. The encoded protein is CSARPGIEFYEQYF.